These 21 T cell receptor beta chains were all obtained from the same sample, sequenced in a study of T cell responses to AZD1222 COVID-19 vaccine. Using immunoSEQ multiplex PCR, the repertoire was profiled, and TCRdb retains in-frame clones only, with some absent. The data hold some 150,000 clones, with over 75% observed a single time. Sequencing was performed on peripheral blood, taken 28 days after the second dose of the MenACWY control vaccine. The receptors were gathered from an adult who received the MenACWY meningococcal vaccine as a control.

This clone was counted between two and nine times. This chain joins TRBV11-3 and TRBJ2-5, with 8 bases aligning to TRBD2. CDR3 length: 15 amino acids. With 5 bases clipped from V and 2 bases from J, the junction kept 7 bases outside the gene matches. Germline loops: CDR1 SGHNT, CDR2 YENEEA. The CDR3 reads CASSARLARQETQYF. The CDR3 region has the DNA TGTGCCAGCAGCGCGCGACTAGCGAGACAAGAGACCCAGTACTTC.

This chain uses TRBV7-2 with TRBJ2-3; 9 positions agree with TRBD1. The V and J ends lost 6 bases and 2 bases, in that order; junction bases with no gene match: 6. From germline, CDR1 is SGHTA and CDR2 FQGNSA. The CDR3 is 15 amino acids. The CDR3 loop reads CASSSGQGHTDTQYF. In nucleotides, the CDR3 is TGTGCCAGCAGTTCAGGACAGGGGCACACAGATACGCAGTATTTT.

CDR3 in amino acids: CASSLETGANTEAFF. The CDR3 coding sequence is TGTGCCAGCAGCTTGGAGACAGGGGCGAACACTGAAGCTTTCTTT. The chain links TRBV7-9 to TRBJ1-1; 8 bases are shared with TRBD1. CDR1 and CDR2 (germline): SEHNR, FQNEAQ (reference sequence). With V trimmed by 3 bases and J by 1 base, 4 bases remained unmatched. The CDR3 runs 15 residues.

The chain recombines TRBV6-2 or TRBV6-3 with TRBJ1-2; D gene unclear. Germline CDR1 and CDR2: MNHEY and SVGEGT. The CDR3 extends over 12 amino acids. Trimming pared 5 bases from V and 8 bases from J, leaving 12 bases between. The CDR3 here is CASSVTPWGYTF. CDR3 coding DNA: TGTGCCAGCAGTGTAACCCCTTGGGGCTACACCTTC.

The chain recombines TRBV27 with TRBJ2-4; D ambiguous. CDR3 length: 17 amino acids. The V and J ends lost 0 bases and 0 bases respectively, with 12 bases between them. Germline CDR1 reads MNHEY; CDR2 reads SMNVEV (reference sequence). CDR3 region: CASSLSVDLLAKNIQYF. The CDR3 bases are TGTGCCAGCAGTTTATCGGTAGATCTCCTAGCCAAAAACATTCAGTACTTC.

The CDR3 protein is CASSSRGGELGNQPQHF. The DNA of the CDR3 is TGTGCCAGCAGCTCCCGCGGGGGGGAATTGGGCAATCAGCCCCAGCATTTT. The chain has TRBV7-2 and TRBJ1-5; TRBD1 is a possible D gene (5 bases). Germline values: CDR1 SGHTA, CDR2 FQGNSA. There are 17 residues in the CDR3. V lost 4 bases and J lost 2, with 18 bases in between.

The V call is TRBV6-5, the J call TRBJ1-1, with D hard to call. V lost 2 bases, J lost 1 base, and 8 bases lay in between. The V gene's germline CDR1 is MNHEY and CDR2 SVGAGI. The CDR3 is 14 residues long. As DNA, the CDR3 is TGTGCCAGCAGTTACGGCGGATCGAACACTGAAGCTTTCTTT. It translates to CASSYGGSNTEAFF.

V and J are TRBV4-2 and TRBJ2-2; D remains unclear. Between the trimmed V and J ends, which lost 0 bases and 6 bases, there was a span of 11 bases. The germline gives CDR1 LGHNA, CDR2 YNFKEQ. The CDR3 totals 15 residues. In DNA form, the CDR3 reads TGTGCCAGCAGCCAAGATCCAACCTTGGCCGGGGAGCTGTTTTTT. Protein sequence: CASSQDPTLAGELFF.

V gene TRBV28 combines with J gene TRBJ1-1, with D unclear. Between the trimmed V and J ends, which lost 6 bases and 2 bases, there was a span of 13 bases. This CDR3 spans 14 amino acids. Germline assignment: CDR1 MDHEN and CDR2 SYDVKM. In DNA form, the CDR3 reads TGTGCCAGCAGGCTCCCGGGGTCTAACACTGAAGCTTTCTTT. Translation gives CASRLPGSNTEAFF.

V usage is TRBV6-5 and J usage is TRBJ1-5; D perhaps matches TRBD1 (5 bases). The germline gives CDR1 MNHEY, CDR2 SVGAGI. This CDR3 is 15 amino acids long. V was shortened by 6 bases and J by 4 bases, with 16 bases between the two germline ends. CDR3 coding DNA: TGTGCCAGCAGACCACGAGGGGCAGTAAATCAGCCCCAGCATTTT. This encodes CASRPRGAVNQPQHF.

The genes are TRBV7-9 and TRBJ2-5; D may correspond to TRBD1 or TRBD2 (5 bases each). Trimming removed 5 bases at V and 4 bases at J, with 11 bases between. Germline-derived CDR1 and CDR2 are SEHNR and FQNEAQ (reference sequence). The CDR3 totals 13 residues. The CDR3 bases are TGTGCCAGCAGCGCCGGGACGGGAGAGACCCAGTACTTC. As protein: CASSAGTGETQYF. Using reference TRBV7-9 and TRBJ2-5 for the parts outside the CDR3, the full variable domain is DTGVSQNPRHKITKRGQNVTFRCDPISEHNRLYWYRQTLGQGPEFLTYFQNEAQLEKSRLLSDRFSAERPKGSFSTLEIQRTEQGDSAMYLCASSAGTGETQYFGPGTRLLVL.

V is TRBV27 and J is TRBJ2-5; a possible D gene is TRBD2 (6 bases). CDR1 is MNHEY, CDR2 SMNVEV, per germline (reference sequence). The length of the CDR3 is 14 residues. The V and J ends lost 3 bases and 4 bases respectively, with 12 bases between them. CDR3 loop: CASSFTGSGETQYF. CDR3 sequence (DNA): TGTGCCAGCAGTTTTACGGGTAGCGGAGAGACCCAGTACTTC.

The V call is TRBV15, the J call TRBJ1-6; D might be TRBD1 (6 bases). V was pared by 0 bases and J by 9 bases, with 15 bases between. Germline values: CDR1 LNHNV, CDR2 YYDKDF (reference sequence). The CDR3 length is 16 residues. CDR3 coding DNA: TGTGCCACCAGCAGAGATTCGGGGGCAGAAGCTTCACCCCTCCACTTT. Encoded protein: CATSRDSGAEASPLHF.

The chain combines TRBV4-2 with TRBJ2-7; 15 bases align to TRBD2. The CDR3 runs 18 residues. Per germline, CDR1 LGHNA and CDR2 YNFKEQ. V shed 4 bases, J shed 2 bases, and the junction held 9 bases outside the gene matches. The CDR3 bases are TGTGCCAGCAGCCGAGAGGGACTAGCGGGGGGAACTCCCTACGAGCAGTACTTC. It is translated as CASSREGLAGGTPYEQYF.

V is TRBV27 and J is TRBJ2-6; no clear D gene. CDR1 and CDR2 from the germline V gene are MNHEY and SMNVEV (reference sequence). The V gene lost 6 bases and the J gene lost 0 bases, with 3 bases spanning the gap. There are 13 residues in the CDR3. CDR3 sequence reads: CASSGSGANVLTF. CDR3 DNA: TGTGCCAGCAGCGGCTCTGGGGCCAACGTCCTGACTTTC.

The V and J genes are TRBV3-1 (or the pseudogene TRBV3-2) and TRBJ2-1; 12 nucleotides line up with TRBD2. Germline CDR1 LGHDT, CDR2 YNNKEL (reference sequence). This CDR3 spans 15 amino acids. J lost 9 bases, V lost 6 bases, and 9 bases had no gene match. The CDR3, as DNA: TGTGCCAGCAGTCTAGCGGGAGGGATCTTTCCTGAGCAGTTCTTC. This encodes CASSLAGGIFPEQFF.

The chain has TRBV5-1 and TRBJ1-6; TRBD1 matches 8 bases. V dropped 0 bases and J dropped 10; count of bases not matched to a gene: 6. CDR3 length: 15 amino acids. Germline CDR1 and CDR2: SGHRS and YFSETQ. CDR3 sequence: CASSLGQGIGSPLHF. In nucleotides, the CDR3 is TGCGCCAGCAGCTTGGGACAGGGGATAGGGTCACCCCTCCACTTT.

In this sample, this clone turned up a few times. The DNA for the CDR3 is TGTGCCAGCAGCTCCCAGCCGAACACTGAAGCTTTCTTT. This translates into CASSSQPNTEAFF. The chain has TRBV7-2 and TRBJ1-1; D is unresolved. V was shortened by 4 bases and J by 1 base, with 7 bases between the two germline ends. CDR1 SGHTA and CDR2 FQGNSA come from the germline V gene. The CDR3 extends over 13 amino acids.

The gene calls are TRBV6-5 and TRBJ1-1; TRBD1 matches at 7 bases. CDR1 and CDR2 (germline): MNHEY, SVGAGI. The ends lost 1 base at V and 1 base at J; junction bases unmatched: 3. The CDR3 has 15 amino acids. CDR3 amino acids: CASSYWGQPNTEAFF. The DNA for the CDR3 is TGTGCCAGCAGTTACTGGGGACAGCCGAACACTGAAGCTTTCTTT.

This clone appeared once. The genes are TRBV28 and TRBJ2-1, with D perhaps matching TRBD2 (6 bases). The germline V gene has CDR1 MDHEN and CDR2 SYDVKM. Trimming removed 6 bases at V and 4 bases at J, with 19 bases between. The CDR3 runs to 16 residues. The CDR3 reads CASSPWGSGYYNEQFF. The CDR3 nucleotides are TGTGCCAGCAGCCCCTGGGGTAGCGGATATTACAATGAGCAGTTCTTC.

This clone appeared once. Other DNA sequences in the sample encode the same CDR3. The chain links TRBV6-2 or TRBV6-3 to TRBJ1-1; a possible D gene is TRBD1 (6 bases). This CDR3 spans 12 amino acids. V shed 6 bases and J shed 7 bases, with 12 bases lying between them. From germline, CDR1 is MNHEY and CDR2 SVGEGT. The CDR3 coding sequence is TGTGCCAGCAGCCACGGGGGCGGTGAAGCTTTCTTT. It is translated as CASSHGGGEAFF.